Shown below are 9 T cell receptor beta chains from a single sample sequenced in a study of blood T cell repertoires in COVID-19 (dated by TCRdb to about 2020). Libraries were made using the immunoSEQ multiplex PCR assay. This immuneACCESS table, as held by TCRdb, lists in-frame sequences with V and J called but not all clones. Of the missing ones, under half trace to an unresolved V gene in checked studies; the others have no known cause. This sample has 400,000 to 550,000 clones in its table, and roughly 87% of those were observed once. The top ten clones comprise 1.5% to 2% of the sample. Specimen: PBMCs or T cells enriched from blood (not recorded which). The receptors were sampled from a woman aged 18 to 35 with acute COVID-19.

Only a few counts were recorded for this clone. This chain uses TRBV5-5 with TRBJ1-1, with D possibly TRBD1 on 5 matching bases. V lost 5 bases and J lost 1, with 9 bases in between. This CDR3 spans 13 amino acids. Germline lookup yields CDR1 SGHKS and CDR2 YYEKEE (reference sequence). CDR3 loop: CASSLQENTEAFF. CDR3 nucleotides: TGTGCCAGCAGTTTACAGGAGAACACTGAAGCTTTCTTT.

The chain links TRBV3-1 (or the pseudogene TRBV3-2) to TRBJ1-1, with 7 bases that match TRBD1. CDR1 and CDR2 from the germline V gene are LGHDT and YNNKEL (reference sequence). CDR3 size: 14 residues. Trimming at V came to 6 bases and at J to 0 bases, leaving 4 bases not matched to a gene. The CDR3 loop reads CASSPGQVNTEAFF. The CDR3 bases are TGTGCCAGCAGTCCCGGACAGGTGAACACTGAAGCTTTCTTT.

This chain connects TRBV3-1 (or the pseudogene TRBV3-2) to TRBJ2-2; TRBD2 matches at 10 bases. With V trimmed by 3 bases and J by 3 bases, 10 bases remained unmatched. The CDR3 spans 18 residues. CDR1 and CDR2 from the germline V gene are LGHDT and YNNKEL (reference sequence). CDR3 loop: CASSHPERTSGDTGELFF. DNA for the CDR3: TGTGCCAGCAGCCATCCTGAGCGGACTAGCGGCGACACCGGGGAGCTGTTTTTT.

V gene TRBV27 combines with J gene TRBJ2-7; tentative D call: TRBD1 (6 bases). V lost 4 bases, J lost 2 bases, and 9 bases lay in between. There are 13 residues in the CDR3. Looked up from germline, CDR1 is MNHEY and CDR2 is SMNVEV (reference sequence). The CDR3 DNA reads TGTGCCAGCAGTTCCCGGGACACCTACGAGCAGTACTTC. It translates to CASSSRDTYEQYF.

The gene calls are TRBV28 and TRBJ1-1; D not resolved. CDR1 is MDHEN and CDR2 is SYDVKM in the germline V gene. This CDR3 is built from 12 residues. V was shortened by 2 bases and J by 6 bases, with 7 bases between the two germline ends. The CDR3 DNA reads as TGTGCCAGCAGTTTACTTTACTCTGAAGCTTTCTTT. Protein: CASSLLYSEAFF.

The J gene is TRBJ2-1, the V gene TRBV7-2; D gene ambiguous. This CDR3 region has 12 residues. The germline V gene has CDR1 SGHTA and CDR2 FQGNSA. V dropped 5 bases and J dropped 5 bases, with 7 bases sitting between them. Here the CDR3 reads CASSLTNNEQFF. CDR3 sequence (DNA): TGTGCCAGCAGCCTGACAAACAATGAGCAGTTCTTC.

The chain carries TRBV5-1 and TRBJ1-1, with D maybe TRBD1 (5 bases). Trimming took off 1 base at V and 5 bases at J, with 12 bases between the two ends. CDR1 and CDR2 (germline): SGHRS, YFSETQ. The CDR3 is 14 residues long. Here the CDR3 reads CASSLSPGGTEAFF. The CDR3 DNA reads TGCGCCAGCAGCTTGAGTCCGGGGGGGACTGAAGCTTTCTTT.

The V and J genes are TRBV19 and TRBJ2-2, with D possibly matching TRBD1 (5 bases). Trimming took 5 bases from V and 7 from J, leaving 11 bases between them. This CDR3 region has 13 residues. The germline V gene encodes CDR1 LNHDA and CDR2 SQIVND (reference sequence). The CDR3: CASSQPRVGELFF. The CDR3 bases are TGTGCCAGTAGTCAACCCAGGGTCGGGGAGCTGTTTTTT.

Note on this clone: The junction does not match germline at one end; this may be a read error. This chain links TRBV29-1 with TRBJ2-7, with D perhaps TRBD2 (6 bases). The CDR3 runs to 13 residues. CDR1 is SQVTM and CDR2 is ANQGSEA in the germline V gene. CDR3 nucleotide sequence: TGCAGCGTAGAAGGTGGGGGGTCGGGCGAGCAGTACTTC. This sequence encodes CSVEGGGSGEQYF.